These 24 T cell receptor beta chains were sequenced from one sample in a study of cytomegalovirus exposure and HLA in healthy donors. The PCR had 60 Vbeta and 13 Jbeta primers. This table comes from immunoSEQ multiplex PCR, and its TCRdb copy is limited to in-frame clones, with some not included. The sample records 100,000 to 140,000 clones, 60% to 80% being singletons. Sequencing input: PBMCs. The receptors were gathered from a man between 18 and 29 years old in good health and CMV-seronegative.

The chain is built from TRBV25-1 and TRBJ1-2; TRBD1 might be the D (5 bases). The CDR3 runs to 14 residues. Germline V CDR1 and CDR2: MGHDK, SYGVNS. V was shortened by 3 bases and J by 4 bases, with 12 bases between the two germline ends. CDR3: CASSDGGAGYGYTF. The CDR3, as DNA: TGTGCCAGCAGTGATGGCGGGGCGGGCTATGGCTACACCTTC.

The rearrangement uses TRBV9 and TRBJ2-7; TRBD1 agrees at 10 bases. Trimming cost V 0 bases and J 5 bases; bases outside gene matches: 5. From germline, CDR1 is SGDLS and CDR2 YYNGEE. The CDR3 has 15 residues. CDR3: CASSVGGTGVNEQYF. CDR3 nucleotide sequence: TGTGCCAGCAGCGTAGGGGGGACAGGGGTCAACGAGCAGTACTTC.

The chain employs TRBV6-1 and TRBJ1-1; D not certain. Germline loops: CDR1 MNHNS, CDR2 SASEGT. V lost 5 bases and J lost 4, with 14 bases in between. This CDR3 has 14 amino acids. CDR3 nucleotides: TGTGCCAGCAGTCGGGGAGACGTAGGCACTGAAGCTTTCTTT. Translating gives CASSRGDVGTEAFF.

This clone was found many times. This chain links TRBV5-6 with TRBJ1-5; no firm D call. This CDR3 is built from 13 residues. Per germline, CDR1 SGHDT and CDR2 YYEEEE. Deletions cut 2 bases from V and 6 bases from J, with 9 bases between. CDR3: CASSFRIGQPQHF. The DNA of the CDR3 is TGTGCCAGCAGCTTCAGAATTGGTCAGCCCCAGCATTTT.

The chain is built from TRBV7-6 and TRBJ1-5, with D perhaps TRBD1 (5 bases). Germline V gene lookup returns CDR1 SGHVS and CDR2 FNYEAQ. Trimming stripped 1 base from V and 7 bases from J, with 14 bases between. The CDR3 runs 15 residues. CDR3 loop: CASSLVASGGQPQHF. The CDR3 DNA sequence: TGTGCCAGCAGCTTAGTAGCGTCGGGGGGACAGCCCCAGCATTTT.

The chain has TRBV10-3 and TRBJ1-2; tentatively, D is TRBD1 (5 bases). This CDR3 comprises 15 residues. Trimming cost V 0 bases and J 3 bases, with 11 bases left between them. Germline CDR1 reads ENHRY; CDR2 reads SYGVKD. The DNA of the CDR3 is TGTGCCATCAGTGAGTCCCTGGGGGGGTACTATGGCTACACCTTC. This codes for CAISESLGGYYGYTF.

The chain's CDR3 is CASSEGGLNEKLFF. For the CDR3, the DNA is TGTGCCAGCAGTGAGGGCGGACTGAATGAAAAACTGTTTTTT. The rearrangement joins TRBV2 to TRBJ1-4; unclear D gene. The CDR3 sequence is 14 residues long. The germline V gene has CDR1 SNHLY and CDR2 FYNNEI. The V end lost 3 bases, the J end lost 5 bases, and 10 bases lay between the germline ends.

The V call is TRBV11-3, the J call TRBJ1-1; no clear D. With 5 bases removed from V and 1 base from J, the gap between germline ends came to 17 bases. This CDR3 has 16 amino acids. Germline values: CDR1 SGHNT, CDR2 YENEEA. The CDR3 coding sequence is TGTGCCAGCAGCCTCGGACGGGGAGAGGGGAACACTGAAGCTTTCTTT. It yields the protein CASSLGRGEGNTEAFF.

Remarks on this clone: One end of the junction does not line up with germline, which may come from a read error. The V gene is TRBV7-9, the J gene TRBJ1-5; D gene unclear. The CDR3 covers 13 residues. Germline V CDR1 and CDR2: SEHNR, FQNEAQ (reference sequence). The CDR3 loop reads CSSSFDTYQPQHF. The DNA for the CDR3 is TGTTCCAGCAGCTTCGACACCTATCAGCCCCAGCATTTT.

The rearrangement uses TRBV7-2 and TRBJ2-5, with 7 bases lining up with TRBD1. There are 14 residues in the CDR3. From germline, CDR1 is SGHTA and CDR2 FQGNSA. The junction had 9 bases not matched to a gene; V was cut back by 5 bases and J by 6 bases. CDR3 amino acids: CASSQQGGGQTQYF. DNA for the CDR3: TGTGCCAGCAGCCAACAAGGGGGCGGGCAGACCCAGTACTTC. Full variable domain (missing parts from reference TRBV7-2 and TRBJ2-5): GAGVSQSPSNKVTEKGKDVELRCDPISGHTALYWYRQSLGQGLEFLIYFQGNSAPDKSGLPSDRFSAERTGGSVSTLTIQRTQQEDSAVYLCASSQQGGGQTQYFGPGTRLLVL.

This clone was seen a few times. The V gene is TRBV7-9, the J gene TRBJ1-1, with 8 positions matching TRBD1. The CDR3 spans 16 residues. V shed 1 base and J 2 bases; nucleotides not matched to a gene: 6. Germline assignment: CDR1 SEHNR and CDR2 FQNEAQ (reference sequence). CDR3 DNA: TGTGCCAGCAGCTTAGACCTCCAGGGGGCCAACACTGAAGCTTTCTTT. Encoded protein: CASSLDLQGANTEAFF.

This chain links TRBV6-1 with TRBJ1-2; D is perhaps TRBD1 (6 bases). The CDR3 totals 13 residues. Per germline, CDR1 MNHNS and CDR2 SASEGT. V lost 5 bases and J 2 bases, leaving 9 bases between the germline ends. CDR3 sequence reads: CASSQQGNYGYTF. The CDR3 nucleotides are TGTGCCAGCAGTCAACAGGGAAACTATGGCTACACCTTC.

The J gene is TRBJ2-5, the V gene TRBV5-1, with D possibly TRBD2 on 7 matching bases. Per germline, CDR1 SGHRS and CDR2 YFSETQ. This CDR3 has 14 amino acids. V shed 0 bases and J shed 5 bases, with 11 bases lying between them. CDR3 sequence: CASSLVGGQETQYF. DNA of the CDR3: TGCGCCAGCAGCTTGGTCGGGGGGCAGGAGACCCAGTACTTC.

The chain joins TRBV27 to TRBJ2-3, with 7 bases lining up with TRBD1. This CDR3 has 15 residues. Germline values: CDR1 MNHEY, CDR2 SMNVEV (reference sequence). V shed 6 bases and J 2 bases; nucleotides not matched to a gene: 8. In DNA, the CDR3 is TGTGCCAGCAGACCGAGACAGGGTAACACAGATACGCAGTATTTT. Translated, it gives CASRPRQGNTDTQYF.

The gene calls are TRBV6-5 and TRBJ2-3; the D gene is possibly TRBD1 (5 bases). The CDR3 runs to 15 residues. Germline CDR1 is MNHEY and CDR2 is SVGAGI. Trimming stripped 6 bases from V and 6 bases from J, with 19 bases between. The CDR3 loop is CASSPDSQRRDTQYF. The CDR3 DNA reads TGTGCCAGCAGCCCCGACAGCCAAAGACGCGATACGCAGTATTTT.

The V call is TRBV4-1, the J call TRBJ1-4, with TRBD1 as a possible D gene (6 bases). Germline CDR1 reads MGHRA; CDR2 reads YSYEKL. Trimming cost V 3 bases and J 2 bases, with 13 bases left between them. CDR3 size: 16 residues. The CDR3 here is CASSHARTVTNEKLFF. In nucleotides, the CDR3 is TGCGCCAGCAGCCACGCTAGGACAGTTACTAATGAAAAACTGTTTTTT.

V usage is TRBV19 and J usage is TRBJ2-3, with TRBD2 identical over 13 bases. This CDR3 region has 15 residues. Germline CDR1 and CDR2: LNHDA and SQIVND (reference sequence). J lost 5 bases, V lost 6 bases, and 5 bases had no gene match. The CDR3 is CASRGLAGTIDTQYF. The CDR3 bases are TGTGCCAGTAGGGGACTAGCGGGGACAATAGATACGCAGTATTTT. The full variable domain, rest sourced from reference TRBV19 and TRBJ2-3, is DGGITQSPKYLFRKEGQNVTLSCEQNLNHDAMYWYRQDPGQGLRLIYYSQIVNDFQKGDIAEGYSVSREKKESFPLTVTSAQKNPTAFYLCASRGLAGTIDTQYFGPGTRLTVL.

The CDR3 nucleotides are TGTGCCAGCAGCGTATTAGGGGTAGGGGAAAAACTGTTTTTT. Its protein is CASSVLGVGEKLFF. The chain has TRBV9 and TRBJ1-4, with D possibly being TRBD1 (5 bases). The CDR3 sequence is 14 residues long. Germline CDR1 is SGDLS and CDR2 is YYNGEE. Trimming stripped 1 base from V and 8 bases from J, with 12 bases between.

V is TRBV9 and J is TRBJ1-2; tentatively, D is TRBD1 (6 bases). The CDR3 runs 14 residues. CDR1 SGDLS and CDR2 YYNGEE come from the germline V gene. Trimming shortened V by 0 bases and J by 6 bases, and 12 bases separated the two germline ends. The CDR3 here is CASSVGAGADGYTF. The CDR3 DNA reads TGTGCCAGCAGCGTAGGGGCAGGGGCCGATGGCTACACCTTC.

The V call is TRBV4-2, the J call TRBJ2-7; D is unresolved. Trimming pared 0 bases from V and 5 bases from J, leaving 20 bases between. The CDR3 loop spans 17 amino acids. Per the germline V gene, CDR1 is LGHNA and CDR2 is YNFKEQ. The CDR3 here is CASSQDPLMADPHEQYF. In nucleotides, the CDR3 is TGTGCCAGCAGCCAAGATCCATTAATGGCAGATCCCCACGAGCAGTACTTC.

This clone appeared once. The chain uses TRBV7-2 and TRBJ1-5; 7 nucleotides agree with TRBD1. CDR1 is SGHTA, CDR2 FQGNSA, per germline. J gave up 0 bases and V 5 bases, and 4 bases lay outside the gene matches. The CDR3 sequence is 15 residues long. Here the CDR3 reads CASSKDRYSNQPQHF. The CDR3 DNA follows: TGTGCCAGCAGCAAGGACAGGTATAGCAATCAGCCCCAGCATTTT.

This chain links TRBV5-1 with TRBJ1-4; tentatively, D is TRBD1 (5 bases). The CDR3 consists of 15 residues. Trimming cost V 0 bases and J 3 bases, with 9 bases left between them. Per germline, CDR1 SGHRS and CDR2 YFSETQ. The CDR3 DNA reads TGCGCCAGCAGCTTGGCCAGGGCGCCTAATGAAAAACTGTTTTTT. Protein sequence: CASSLARAPNEKLFF.

This clone was counted only a few times. The rearrangement links TRBV7-9 to TRBJ2-5; possible D gene TRBD1, 6 bases. Germline V gene sequence: CDR1 SEHNR, CDR2 FQNEAQ (reference sequence). The CDR3 consists of 15 residues. Trimming removed 2 bases from V and 5 bases from J, with 15 bases in between. CDR3 coding DNA: TGTGCCAGCAGCTTAAAACAGGGTTTACGGGAGACCCAGTACTTC. Encoded protein: CASSLKQGLRETQYF.

V usage is TRBV9 and J usage is TRBJ2-1, with a tentative D call TRBD1 (6 bases). Trimming took off 5 bases at V and 1 base at J, with 13 bases between the two ends. This CDR3 contains 15 residues. Germline-derived CDR1 and CDR2 are SGDLS and YYNGEE. The CDR3 DNA sequence: TGTGCCAGCAGTACTACAGGGCAGTCCTACAATGAGCAGTTCTTC. Protein: CASSTTGQSYNEQFF.